Listed here are 19 T cell receptor beta chains from one sample, sequenced in a study of T cells in Graves' hyperthyroidism and ophthalmopathy. RNA transcripts served as the template for amplifying TCR beta CDR3 regions. Researchers ran a first-round RT-PCR on the TCR CDR3 using the HTBI primer set. MiXCR was run by TCRdb on the multiplex PCR reads, yielding one entry per CDR3 protein. This sample has hundreds of thousands of distinct CDR3 sequences, with under 15% found just once. The source material was blood. These TCRs come from a woman between 40 and 50 years old with Graves' ophthalmopathy.

Many counts were recorded for this clonotype. This sequence joins TRBV28 and TRBJ1-1; the D gene is possibly TRBD1 (5 bases). CDR1 MDHEN and CDR2 SYDVKM come from the germline V gene. The CDR3 runs 12 residues. V gave up 4 bases and J gave up 8 bases, with 11 bases separating them. In nucleotides, the CDR3 is TGTGCCAGCAGTTGGGGGGAATTAGAAGCTTTCTTT. Its translation: CASSWGELEAFF.

This clonotype came up a few times. The chain couples TRBV10-3 to TRBJ2-7, with a weak D call TRBD1 (5 bases). The CDR3 is made up of 14 amino acids. The germline CDR1 and CDR2 sequences are ENHRY and SYGVKD. V lost 7 bases, J lost 2 bases, and 15 bases lay in between. The CDR3 nucleotides read TGTGCCATCACTAAGACAGACGTCCCCTACGAGCAGTACTTC. Amino acid sequence: CAITKTDVPYEQYF.

This clonotype came up many times. The CDR3 DNA follows: TGCGCCAGCAGTGAGCGAGCCTCACTAGCGGGAGCCGAGCAGTACTTC. This encodes CASSERASLAGAEQYF. The V and J genes are TRBV10-2 and TRBJ2-7, with 11 nucleotides matching TRBD2. Germline-derived CDR1 and CDR2 are WSHSY and SAAADI. Trimming cost V 2 bases and J 6 bases; bases outside gene matches: 9. The CDR3 extends over 16 amino acids.

V gene TRBV19 combines with J gene TRBJ1-5, with D hard to call. Germline loops: CDR1 LNHDA, CDR2 SQIVND (reference sequence). The CDR3 runs 16 residues. Trimming took 1 base from V and 7 from J, leaving 17 bases between them. The CDR3 region is CASSIVSSRSGQPQHF. The CDR3 nucleotides read TGTGCCAGTAGTATAGTCAGCTCTCGGTCAGGACAGCCCCAGCATTTT.

V usage is TRBV6-1 and J usage is TRBJ2-4; D ambiguous. This CDR3 comprises 13 residues. The germline V and J ends were trimmed by 8 bases and 1 base, with 9 bases remaining between them. From germline, CDR1 is MNHNS and CDR2 SASEGT. The CDR3 DNA follows: TGTGCCAGCGTCGGATCCGCCAAAAACATTCAGTACTTC. This codes for CASVGSAKNIQYF.

The rearrangement joins TRBV12-3 or TRBV12-4 to TRBJ2-7; TRBD2 might be the D (6 bases). The V and J ends lost 3 bases and 5 bases respectively, with 11 bases between them. There are 13 residues in the CDR3. CDR3 DNA: TGTGCCAGCAGTTTCGGGCGCGGGGACGAGCAGTACTTC. Its protein product is CASSFGRGDEQYF.

This clonotype was found many times. CDR3 sequence (DNA): TGTGCCACCAGCAGAGATCAGGGGAGGTGGGAGACCCAGTACTTC. This codes for CATSRDQGRWETQYF. The chain employs TRBV15 and TRBJ2-5, with D possibly being TRBD1 or TRBD2 (6 bases each). From germline, CDR1 is LNHNV and CDR2 YYDKDF (reference sequence). This CDR3 spans 15 amino acids. V was clipped by 0 bases and J by 5 bases, with 13 bases between them.

The table lists this clonotype with many counts. V gene TRBV6-5 combines with J gene TRBJ2-7; D unclear. The CDR3 consists of 14 residues. Germline CDR1 reads MNHEY; CDR2 reads SVGAGI. V dropped 7 bases and J dropped 2 bases, with 15 bases sitting between them. For the CDR3, the DNA is TGTGCCAGCACTCCGGGCCGTAACACCTACGAGCAGTACTTC. This encodes CASTPGRNTYEQYF.

This clonotype turned up a few times. This rearrangement joins TRBV28 to TRBJ1-1, with no clear D. CDR3 size: 14 residues. The germline CDR1 and CDR2 sequences are MDHEN and SYDVKM. V was cut by 6 bases and J by 1 base, with 12 bases left in between. CDR3 in DNA: TGTGCCAGCAGGTACAGTCCCACGAACACTGAAGCTTTCTTT. Its protein is CASRYSPTNTEAFF.

There are many counts of this clonotype. The rearrangement joins TRBV7-8 to TRBJ2-5; D may match TRBD1 or TRBD2 (6 bases each). V was shortened by 5 bases and J by 2 bases, with 18 bases between the two germline ends. The V gene's germline CDR1 is SGHVS and CDR2 FQNEAQ. There are 16 residues in the CDR3. This chain's CDR3 is CASSRLGGSGQETQYF. The CDR3 DNA reads TGTGCCAGCAGCCGGTTGGGGGGCAGTGGGCAAGAGACCCAGTACTTC.

This clonotype was seen ten or more times. V and J are TRBV6-5 and TRBJ2-5, with 7 bases identical to TRBD2. J lost 1 base, V lost 8 bases, and 4 bases had no gene match. The CDR3 spans 13 residues. The germline CDR1 and CDR2 sequences are MNHEY and SVGAGI. The CDR3 region has the DNA TGTGCCAGCGGGCCTAGCGGCCAAGAGACCCAGTACTTC. Its translation is CASGPSGQETQYF.

This clonotype has ten or more counts. The CDR3, as DNA: TGTGCCAGCAGCTATAGGGAAAACACCGGGGAGCTGTTTTTT. Amino acid sequence: CASSYRENTGELFF. The V gene is TRBV12-3 or TRBV12-4, the J gene TRBJ2-2; D gene ambiguous. The V gene lost 6 bases and the J gene lost 2 bases, with 10 bases spanning the gap. CDR3 length: 14 residues.

This clonotype occurred a few times. The gene calls are TRBV28 and TRBJ2-7; D is uncertain. There are 15 residues in the CDR3. Germline V gives CDR1 MDHEN, CDR2 SYDVKM. V dropped 2 bases and J dropped 3 bases, with 14 bases sitting between them. The CDR3: CASSLGSTQNYEQYF. CDR3 DNA: TGTGCCAGCAGTTTAGGATCTACCCAGAACTACGAGCAGTACTTC. Complete variable domain (other parts from reference TRBV28 and TRBJ2-7): DVKVTQSSRYLVKRTGEKVFLECVQDMDHENMFWYRQDPGLGLRLIYFSYDVKMKEKGDIPEGYSVSREKKERFSLILESASTNQTSMYLCASSLGSTQNYEQYFGPGTRLTVT.

This clonotype was seen ten or more times. The chain's CDR3 is CASSQEQGAIAGELFF. CDR3 sequence (DNA): TGCGCCAGCAGCCAAGAACAGGGGGCTATCGCCGGGGAGCTGTTTTTT. The chain uses TRBV4-1 and TRBJ2-2, with 9 bases matching TRBD1. The ends lost 0 bases at V and 6 bases at J; junction bases unmatched: 5. The V gene's germline CDR1 is MGHRA and CDR2 YSYEKL. This CDR3 has 16 residues.

This clonotype was seen many times. This sequence joins TRBV6-5 and TRBJ2-3, with 7 nucleotides matching TRBD1. CDR1 MNHEY and CDR2 SVGAGI come from the germline V gene. J was trimmed by 2 bases and V by 5 bases; bases with no gene match: 4. The CDR3 consists of 14 residues. CDR3 sequence: CASSPGQHTDTQYF. The CDR3 DNA sequence: TGTGCCAGCAGTCCGGGACAGCACACAGATACGCAGTATTTT.

The sample holds many counts of this clonotype. The genes are TRBV6-5 and TRBJ2-7; the match to TRBD2 covers 11 bases. Per the germline V gene, CDR1 is MNHEY and CDR2 is SVGAGI. V trimming: 11 bases; J trimming: 9 bases; junction bases outside the gene matches: 9. CDR3 length equals 12 residues. Written as DNA, the CDR3 is TGTGCCGTCGGCCTAGCGGGAGGTGGGCAGTACTTC. It codes for CAVGLAGGGQYF.

This clonotype was seen a handful of times. This chain joins TRBV29-1 and TRBJ2-7; 8 nucleotides line up with TRBD1. V lost 7 bases, J lost 3 bases, and 11 bases stayed unmatched. CDR1 is SQVTM, CDR2 ANQGSEA, per germline. This CDR3 comprises 14 residues. The CDR3 DNA is TGCAGCGCGAATGGACAGGGCGGTCTCTACGAGCAGTACTTC. Its protein is CSANGQGGLYEQYF.

The chain combines TRBV4-2 with TRBJ1-2; unclear D gene. The ends were cut back, 4 bases at V and 2 bases at J, with 14 bases in the middle. CDR1 is LGHNA and CDR2 is YNFKEQ in the germline V gene. CDR3 length equals 15 residues. CDR3 sequence: CASSPGRTENYGYTF. In DNA form, the CDR3 reads TGTGCCAGCAGCCCTGGACGGACGGAAAACTATGGCTACACCTTC.

This rearrangement joins TRBV7-6 to TRBJ2-7; 12 nucleotides align to TRBD2. Per germline, CDR1 SGHVS and CDR2 FNYEAQ. The CDR3 totals 15 residues. V dropped 4 bases and J dropped 5; count of bases not matched to a gene: 6. The CDR3 DNA reads as TGTGCCAGCAGCTATGGGACTAGCGGGTCCGACGAGCAGTACTTC. Amino acids: CASSYGTSGSDEQYF.